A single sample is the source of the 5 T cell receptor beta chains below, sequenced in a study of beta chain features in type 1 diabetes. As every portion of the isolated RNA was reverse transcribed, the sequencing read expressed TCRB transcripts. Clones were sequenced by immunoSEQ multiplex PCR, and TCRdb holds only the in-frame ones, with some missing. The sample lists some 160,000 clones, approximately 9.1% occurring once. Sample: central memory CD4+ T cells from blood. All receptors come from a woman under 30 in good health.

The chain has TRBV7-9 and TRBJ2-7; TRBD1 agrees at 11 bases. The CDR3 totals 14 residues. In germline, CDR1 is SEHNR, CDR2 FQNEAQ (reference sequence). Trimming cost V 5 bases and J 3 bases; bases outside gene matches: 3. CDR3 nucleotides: TGTGCCAGCAGCCAAGGGACAGGGGGCTACGAGCAGTACTTC. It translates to CASSQGTGGYEQYF.

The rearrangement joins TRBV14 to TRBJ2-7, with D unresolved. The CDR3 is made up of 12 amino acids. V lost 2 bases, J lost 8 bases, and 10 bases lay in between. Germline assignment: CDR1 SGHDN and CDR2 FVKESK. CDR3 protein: CASSQYSAQQYF. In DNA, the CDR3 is TGTGCCAGCAGCCAATATAGTGCGCAGCAGTACTTC. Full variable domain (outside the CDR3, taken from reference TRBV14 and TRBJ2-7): EAGVTQFPSHSVIEKGQTVTLRCDPISGHDNLYWYRRVMGKEIKFLLHFVKESKQDESGMPNNRFLAERTGGTYSTLKVQPAELEDSGVYFCASSQYSAQQYFGPGTRLTVT.

The CDR3 bases are TGCAGTGCCCCCTACAGCCCTGAAGCTTTCTTT. Translation gives CSAPYSPEAFF. This chain links TRBV20-1 with TRBJ1-1; D is unresolved. Trimming removed 6 bases at V and 6 bases at J, with 11 bases between. Germline lookup yields CDR1 DFQATT and CDR2 SNEGSKA (reference sequence). The CDR3 length is 11 residues.

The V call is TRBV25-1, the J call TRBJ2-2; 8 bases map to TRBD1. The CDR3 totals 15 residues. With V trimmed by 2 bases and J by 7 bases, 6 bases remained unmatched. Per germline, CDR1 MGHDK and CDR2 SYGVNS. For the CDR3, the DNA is TGTGCCAGCAGTGAACCTGGCGGGACAGGCGGGGAGCTGTTTTTT. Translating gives CASSEPGGTGGELFF. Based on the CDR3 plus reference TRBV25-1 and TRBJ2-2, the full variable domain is EADIYQTPRYLVIGTGKKITLECSQTMGHDKMYWYQQDPGMELHLIHYSYGVNSTEKGDLSSESTVSRIRTEHFPLTLESARPSHTSQYLCASSEPGGTGGELFFGEGSRLTVL.

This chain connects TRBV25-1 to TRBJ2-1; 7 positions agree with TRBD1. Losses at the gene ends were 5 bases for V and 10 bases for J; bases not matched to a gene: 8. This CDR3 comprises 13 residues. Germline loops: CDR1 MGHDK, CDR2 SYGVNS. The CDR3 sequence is CASSQGDKGEQFF. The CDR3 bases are TGTGCCAGCAGTCAGGGGGATAAGGGAGAGCAGTTCTTC.